The 24 T cell receptor beta chains below were found in one sample sequenced in a study of blood T cell repertoires in COVID-19. The protocol was immunoSEQ multiplex PCR, while the TCRdb copy is restricted to in-frame clones and leaves out a portion. This repertoire shows 110,000 to 150,000 clones, roughly 89% found once; its top ten account for 2.5% to 3.5%. Sequencing input: peripheral blood. These receptors were taken from a man aged 60-69 years with active or convalescent COVID-19.

J is TRBJ2-1 and V is TRBV24-1; TRBD1 agrees at 7 bases. Trimming cost V 4 bases and J 3 bases; bases outside gene matches: 8. The CDR3 contains 16 residues. Germline assignment: CDR1 KGHDR and CDR2 SFDVKD. The CDR3 DNA sequence: TGTGCCACCAGTGACCCCACAGGGGCCCTCTACAATGAGCAGTTCTTC. This encodes CATSDPTGALYNEQFF.

The rearrangement links TRBV6-5 to TRBJ1-5, with 7 bases identical to TRBD1. CDR1 and CDR2 from the germline V gene are MNHEY and SVGAGI. The CDR3 is 13 amino acids. Trimming at V came to 0 bases and at J to 12 bases, leaving 5 bases not matched to a gene. In nucleotides, the CDR3 is TGTGCCAGCAGTTACTCGGGTCAGGGGGACCAGCATTTT. Translating gives CASSYSGQGDQHF.

The rearrangement joins TRBV30 to TRBJ2-7; 9 nucleotides line up with TRBD2. V lost 5 bases to trimming and J lost 5 bases; unmatched junction nucleotides: 10. The CDR3 contains 14 residues. Per the germline V gene, CDR1 is GTSNPN and CDR2 is SVGIG (reference sequence). The CDR3 loop is CAWSRLAVVNEQYF. DNA for the CDR3: TGTGCCTGGTCAAGACTAGCGGTAGTCAACGAGCAGTACTTC. The variable domain in full, completed from reference TRBV30 and TRBJ2-7, reads SQTIHQWPATLVQPVGSPLSLECTVEGTSNPNLYWYRQAAGRGLQLLFYSVGIGQISSEVPQNLSASRPQDRQFILSSKKLLLSDSGFYLCAWSRLAVVNEQYFGPGTRLTVT.

The J gene is TRBJ1-2, the V gene TRBV18; 7 nucleotides agree with TRBD1. V lost 6 bases to trimming and J lost 4 bases; unmatched junction nucleotides: 11. In germline, CDR1 is KGHSH, CDR2 LQKENI. This CDR3 region has 15 residues. CDR3 sequence (DNA): TGTGCCAGCTCTCCCGGGACAGACACTCCCTATGGCTACACCTTC. Translation gives CASSPGTDTPYGYTF.

The chain employs TRBV18 and TRBJ1-6, with D perhaps matching TRBD1 (5 bases). Germline assignment: CDR1 KGHSH and CDR2 LQKENI. V lost 2 bases to trimming and J lost 8 bases, with 13 bases between them. The CDR3 sequence is 15 residues long. CDR3 sequence (DNA): TGTGCCAGCTCACCAGCTTTGGGGGGAGATTCACCCCTCCACTTT. It yields the protein CASSPALGGDSPLHF.

For the CDR3, the DNA is TGTGCCAGCAGTTGGCTGCGGTCCGAGCAGTACTTC. Protein sequence: CASSWLRSEQYF. J is TRBJ2-7 and V is TRBV6-6; D gene uncertain. Per germline, CDR1 MNHNY and CDR2 SVGAGI (reference sequence). The CDR3 is 12 amino acids. The ends were cut back, 4 bases at V and 6 bases at J, with 10 bases in the middle.

The chain has TRBV7-2 and TRBJ2-5; 14 bases fit TRBD2. Per the germline V gene, CDR1 is SGHTA and CDR2 is FQGNSA. The CDR3 runs to 16 residues. Losses at the gene ends were 3 bases for V and 4 bases for J; bases not matched to a gene: 4. The CDR3 is CASSLATSGGGETQYF. The CDR3 DNA reads as TGTGCCAGCAGCTTGGCGACTAGCGGGGGGGGAGAGACCCAGTACTTC. The full variable domain, in which reference TRBV7-2 and TRBJ2-5 provide the parts outside the CDR3, is GAGVSQSPSNKVTEKGKDVELRCDPISGHTALYWYRQSLGQGLEFLIYFQGNSAPDKSGLPSDRFSAERTGGSVSTLTIQRTQQEDSAVYLCASSLATSGGGETQYFGPGTRLLVL.

The genes are TRBV28 and TRBJ1-1; D remains ambiguous. The CDR3 loop spans 12 amino acids. Deletions cut 3 bases from V and 5 bases from J, with 7 bases between. Germline CDR1 is MDHEN and CDR2 is SYDVKM. Written as DNA, the CDR3 is TGTGCCAGCAGTTTGGTCGGGACTGAAGCTTTCTTT. Translated: CASSLVGTEAFF.

Only a few counts were recorded for this clone. The CDR3 nucleotides are TGTGCCAGCAGCCCACGGGGTCGGAGTCAGCCCCAGCATTTT. This codes for CASSPRGRSQPQHF. V usage is TRBV3-1 (or the pseudogene TRBV3-2) and J usage is TRBJ1-5; no firm D call. The CDR3 spans 14 residues. The germline V and J ends were trimmed by 4 bases and 6 bases, with 13 bases remaining between them. CDR1 and CDR2 (germline): LGHDT, YNNKEL (reference sequence).

The chain uses TRBV6-1 and TRBJ1-6; D may be TRBD1 (6 bases). Trimming removed 3 bases from V and 16 bases from J, with 10 bases in between. The CDR3 has 11 amino acids. From germline, CDR1 is MNHNS and CDR2 SASEGT. The CDR3 protein is CASSETGPLHF. The CDR3 nucleotides read TGTGCCAGCAGTGAGACAGGTCCTCTCCACTTT.

V is TRBV3-1 (or the pseudogene TRBV3-2) and J is TRBJ1-2; a possible D gene is TRBD1 (6 bases). This CDR3 has 13 amino acids. Trimming cost V 4 bases and J 3 bases, with 9 bases left between them. The germline gives CDR1 LGHDT, CDR2 YNNKEL (reference sequence). CDR3 loop: CASSPWTDYGYTF. For the CDR3, the DNA is TGTGCCAGCAGCCCCTGGACAGACTATGGCTACACCTTC.

V and J are TRBV3-1 (or the pseudogene TRBV3-2) and TRBJ1-2; the D is unclear. The germline V and J ends were trimmed by 4 bases and 8 bases, with 20 bases remaining between them. The CDR3 has 15 amino acids. CDR1 is LGHDT, CDR2 YNNKEL, per germline (reference sequence). The CDR3 loop is CASSPLFRARGGYTF. The DNA for the CDR3 is TGTGCCAGCAGCCCTTTATTCCGGGCCCGAGGGGGCTACACCTTC.

The rearrangement joins TRBV5-1 to TRBJ1-2; weak D call: TRBD1 (5 bases). The CDR3 is 17 amino acids. CDR1 is SGHRS and CDR2 is YFSETQ in the germline V gene. V was clipped by 2 bases and J by 1 base, with 18 bases between them. The CDR3 loop reads CASSFGRVTRDNYGYTF. The CDR3 DNA is TGCGCCAGCAGCTTTGGCAGGGTCACAAGGGATAACTATGGCTACACCTTC.

The CDR3 nucleotides are TGTGCCAGCAGACCTGTACGGGGAGGCTACGAGCAGTACTTC. It encodes CASRPVRGGYEQYF. This chain uses TRBV6-2 or TRBV6-3 with TRBJ2-7; D is possibly TRBD2 (6 bases). The germline V and J ends were trimmed by 6 bases and 3 bases, with 15 bases remaining between them. The germline gives CDR1 MNHEY, CDR2 SVGEGT. The CDR3 extends over 14 amino acids.

The chain is built from TRBV7-9 and TRBJ2-7; D unclear. Trimming removed 2 bases from V and 3 bases from J, with 5 bases in between. The germline gives CDR1 SEHNR, CDR2 FQNEAQ (reference sequence). CDR3 length: 12 amino acids. As DNA, the CDR3 is TGTGCCAGCAGCTTAATGAGCTACGAGCAGTACTTC. This encodes CASSLMSYEQYF. Full variable domain (missing parts from reference TRBV7-9 and TRBJ2-7): DTGVSQNPRHKITKRGQNVTFRCDPISEHNRLYWYRQTLGQGPEFLTYFQNEAQLEKSRLLSDRFSAERPKGSFSTLEIQRTEQGDSAMYLCASSLMSYEQYFGPGTRLTVT.

The rearrangement joins TRBV10-2 to TRBJ2-7; possibly TRBD1 for D (6 bases). This CDR3 contains 16 residues. The germline V gene encodes CDR1 WSHSY and CDR2 SAAADI. The germline V and J ends were trimmed by 2 bases and 2 bases, with 16 bases remaining between them. CDR3 protein: CASSEPSQGPPYEQYF. The CDR3 DNA reads as TGCGCCAGCAGTGAGCCGAGTCAGGGGCCCCCCTACGAGCAGTACTTC.

The rearrangement links TRBV11-1 to TRBJ2-1, with a possible D match to TRBD2 (5 bases). This CDR3 spans 12 amino acids. Between the trimmed V and J ends, which lost 6 bases and 10 bases, there was a span of 13 bases. The germline CDR1 and CDR2 sequences are SGHAT and FQDESV (reference sequence). As DNA, the CDR3 is TGTGCCAGCAGGGATACTAGACTGGAGCAGTTCTTC. Amino acid sequence: CASRDTRLEQFF. Full variable domain (outside the CDR3, taken from reference TRBV11-1 and TRBJ2-1): EAEVAQSPRYKITEKSQAVAFWCDPISGHATLYWYRQILGQGPELLVQFQDESVVDDSQLPKDRFSAERLKGVDSTLKIQPAELGDSAMYLCASRDTRLEQFFGPGTRLTVL.

The rearrangement links TRBV28 to TRBJ1-2; D might be TRBD1 (6 bases). The length of the CDR3 is 16 residues. In germline, CDR1 is MDHEN, CDR2 SYDVKM. Trimming removed 4 bases at V and 0 bases at J, with 15 bases between. The CDR3 loop reads CASSSVGQRANYGYTF. The CDR3, as DNA: TGTGCCAGCAGTTCCGTCGGACAGAGAGCTAACTATGGCTACACCTTC.

This clone was detected only a few times. The chain links TRBV11-2 to TRBJ2-7, with 8 bases identical to TRBD2. CDR3 length equals 16 residues. CDR1 is SGHAT, CDR2 FQNNGV, per germline. Trimming took 5 bases from V and 4 from J; bases not matched to a gene: 13. The CDR3 loop is CASSPIRREGSYEQYF. The CDR3 DNA sequence: TGTGCCAGCAGCCCTATAAGACGGGAGGGAAGTTACGAGCAGTACTTC.

The chain joins TRBV27 to TRBJ2-5; 9 bases are shared with TRBD2. Germline V lookup: CDR1 MNHEY, CDR2 SMNVEV (reference sequence). The CDR3 loop spans 15 amino acids. The V and J ends lost 7 bases and 5 bases, in that order; junction bases with no gene match: 11. In DNA form, the CDR3 reads TGTGCCAGCATGCCGACTAGCGGTGGATGGGAGACCCAGTACTTC. Residues: CASMPTSGGWETQYF.

The V and J genes are TRBV18 and TRBJ2-3; D unresolved. Trimming shortened V by 2 bases and J by 5 bases, and 8 bases separated the two germline ends. CDR1 KGHSH and CDR2 LQKENI come from the germline V gene. The CDR3 spans 13 residues. DNA of the CDR3: TGTGCCAGCTCACCAAACAGTGGAGATACGCAGTATTTT. Protein sequence: CASSPNSGDTQYF.

This clone was detected once. V is TRBV4-3 and J is TRBJ1-1; 8 nucleotides line up with TRBD1. The length of the CDR3 is 16 residues. Germline CDR1 is LGHNA and CDR2 is YSLEER. The V gene end was trimmed by 1 base and the J gene end by 5 bases; junction bases not matched to a gene: 9. The CDR3 is CASSQAHHRGMTEAFF. The CDR3 coding sequence is TGCGCCAGCAGCCAAGCGCACCACAGGGGGATGACTGAAGCTTTCTTT.

The V and J genes are TRBV9 and TRBJ1-1; perhaps TRBD1 as D (6 bases). This CDR3 spans 15 amino acids. Germline CDR1 SGDLS, CDR2 YYNGEE. The V end lost 3 bases, the J end lost 4 bases, and 16 bases lay between the germline ends. The CDR3 spells CASSGRMAGATEAFF. The CDR3 DNA follows: TGTGCCAGCAGCGGCAGGATGGCGGGGGCCACTGAAGCTTTCTTT.

This clone showed up just once. The rearrangement joins TRBV15 to TRBJ2-3; 9 nucleotides align to TRBD2. This CDR3 is built from 16 residues. The V segment lost 6 bases and the J segment 2 bases; nucleotides outside the gene matches: 9. Per the germline V gene, CDR1 is LNHNV and CDR2 is YYDKDF (reference sequence). CDR3 region: CATSRLAGVVTDTQYF. CDR3 sequence (DNA): TGTGCCACCAGTCGGTTAGCGGGGGTTGTCACAGATACGCAGTATTTT. Full variable domain (rest looked up from reference TRBV15 and TRBJ2-3): DAMVIQNPRYQVTQFGKPVTLSCSQTLNHNVMYWYQQKSSQAPKLLFHYYDKDFNNEADTPDNFQSRRPNTSFCFLDIRSPGLGDTAMYLCATSRLAGVVTDTQYFGPGTRLTVL.